The source of this T cell receptor beta chain is a study of cytomegalovirus exposure and HLA in healthy donors. Unrecorded immune exposure was likely among donors, who were nominally healthy when sampled. Trimming pared 1 base from V and 3 bases from J, leaving 7 bases between. The germline V gene encodes CDR1 SEHNR and CDR2 FQNEAQ (reference sequence). This CDR3 region has 14 residues. PCR used 60 Vbeta primers and 13 Jbeta primers. Measured with immunoSEQ multiplex PCR; TCRdb has only the in-frame clones, and not every one. The data show about 130,000 clones, 60% to 80% seen once. Sequencing used PBMCs. This TCR came from a male donor in good health and CMV-seronegative. This chain uses TRBV7-9 with TRBJ1-5; D is unclear. CDR3 amino acids: CASSLGHLNQPQHF. As DNA, the CDR3 is TGTGCCAGCAGCTTAGGGCACCTCAATCAGCCCCAGCATTTT.